One sample yielded the 27 T cell receptor beta chains listed below, sequenced in a study of blood T cell repertoires in COVID-19. The table came from immunoSEQ multiplex PCR; TCRdb's copy has only in-frame clones and leaves some out. The table lists a few hundred thousand clones, approximately 88% of them singletons. Sequenced sample: peripheral blood. All receptors come from a woman between 50 and 59 years old with COVID-19, enrolled during active disease.

CDR3 loop: CASSWTGGNTGELFF. DNA for the CDR3: TGTGCCAGCAGTTGGACAGGGGGGAACACCGGGGAGCTGTTTTTT. J is TRBJ2-2 and V is TRBV6-6; 10 bases are shared with TRBD1. Germline CDR1 and CDR2: MNHNY and SVGAGI (reference sequence). The CDR3 sequence is 15 residues long. The ends lost 4 bases at V and 1 base at J; junction bases unmatched: 0.

The chain joins TRBV30 to TRBJ1-6, with D possibly being TRBD1 (5 bases). Looked up from germline, CDR1 is GTSNPN and CDR2 is SVGIG (reference sequence). CDR3 length equals 13 residues. The V gene lost 8 bases and the J gene lost 7 bases, with 15 bases spanning the gap. CDR3 DNA: TGTGCCCTCTCCGACAGATCGAATTCACCCCTCCACTTT. This codes for CALSDRSNSPLHF.

This chain uses TRBV5-4 with TRBJ1-1; D gene unclear. The CDR3 runs to 13 residues. The V gene's germline CDR1 is SGHNT and CDR2 YYREEE (reference sequence). Deletions cut 4 bases from V and 1 base from J, with 8 bases between. The DNA of the CDR3 is TGTGCCAGCAGCCGCGACACGAACACTGAAGCTTTCTTT. It translates to CASSRDTNTEAFF.

The chain is built from TRBV6-5 and TRBJ2-2; no clear D gene. The germline V gene has CDR1 MNHEY and CDR2 SVGAGI. Trimming stripped 6 bases from V and 6 bases from J, with 5 bases between. The CDR3 is 11 residues long. CDR3 sequence reads: CASRFAGELFF. CDR3 nucleotide sequence: TGTGCCAGCAGATTCGCCGGGGAGCTGTTTTTT.

The J gene is TRBJ2-7, the V gene TRBV11-2; 9 bases align to TRBD1. The length of the CDR3 is 15 residues. Germline values: CDR1 SGHAT, CDR2 FQNNGV. V lost 4 bases and J lost 6; bases outside the gene matches: 10. The CDR3 spells CASSYAPTGGFEQYF. The DNA for the CDR3 is TGTGCCAGCAGCTACGCCCCGACAGGGGGATTCGAGCAGTACTTC.

As DNA, the CDR3 is TGTGCCAGCAGCCCCTCGGGACAGCCTAATGAAAAACTGTTTTTT. Encoded protein: CASSPSGQPNEKLFF. V gene TRBV3-1 (or the pseudogene TRBV3-2) combines with J gene TRBJ1-4; TRBD1 aligns across 7 bases. The germline V gene has CDR1 LGHDT and CDR2 YNNKEL (reference sequence). The CDR3 is 15 amino acids. Trimming took 4 bases from V and 3 from J; bases not matched to a gene: 5.

The chain carries TRBV7-8 and TRBJ1-1; TRBD1 matches 7 bases. This CDR3 spans 14 amino acids. In germline, CDR1 is SGHVS, CDR2 FQNEAQ. Trimming took 5 bases from V and 2 from J; bases not matched to a gene: 5. CDR3 sequence (DNA): TGTGCCAGCAGCCCGGGACAGCGAAACACTGAAGCTTTCTTT. This codes for CASSPGQRNTEAFF.

This rearrangement joins TRBV30 to TRBJ2-2; D perhaps matches TRBD1 (6 bases). The CDR3 is 14 amino acids. In germline, CDR1 is GTSNPN, CDR2 SVGIG (reference sequence). The V end lost 4 bases, the J end lost 2 bases, and 11 bases lay between the germline ends. The CDR3 loop reads CAWTHRANTGELFF. CDR3 nucleotides: TGTGCCTGGACCCACAGGGCTAACACCGGGGAGCTGTTTTTT.

The chain joins TRBV3-1 (or the pseudogene TRBV3-2) to TRBJ1-6; TRBD1 is a possible D gene (5 bases). The CDR3 length is 13 residues. The germline gives CDR1 LGHDT, CDR2 YNNKEL (reference sequence). V lost 5 bases and J lost 7, with 9 bases in between. The CDR3 DNA sequence: TGTGCCAGCAGCGCCCGACAGAATTCACCCCTCCACTTT. Protein sequence: CASSARQNSPLHF.

This sequence joins TRBV5-1 and TRBJ1-1, with TRBD1 matching over 7 bases. With 2 bases clipped from V and 3 bases from J, the junction kept 4 bases outside the gene matches. This CDR3 contains 14 residues. The germline V gene has CDR1 SGHRS and CDR2 YFSETQ. This chain's CDR3 is CASSFQGVDTEAFF. The CDR3 DNA sequence: TGCGCCAGCAGCTTCCAGGGGGTCGACACTGAAGCTTTCTTT.

V and J are TRBV29-1 and TRBJ2-7; 12 bases are shared with TRBD1. CDR3 length equals 14 residues. The V and J ends lost 7 bases and 5 bases, in that order; junction bases with no gene match: 9. CDR1 is SQVTM and CDR2 is ANQGSEA in the germline V gene. The CDR3 region has the DNA TGCAGCGCGGGAGATGGGACAGGGGGCAACGAGCAGTACTTC. This gives the protein CSAGDGTGGNEQYF.

The chain couples TRBV30 to TRBJ2-3, with 12 nucleotides matching TRBD2. Per germline, CDR1 GTSNPN and CDR2 SVGIG (reference sequence). The V gene end was trimmed by 1 base and the J gene end by 8 bases; junction bases not matched to a gene: 16. The CDR3 runs 18 residues. CDR3 sequence (DNA): TGTGCCTGGAGTGGCCCGACAGGGGGTTTACTAGCGGGGGGTACGCAGTATTTT. It encodes CAWSGPTGGLLAGGTQYF.

This clone was observed a handful of times. The chain employs TRBV25-1 and TRBJ1-1; D perhaps matches TRBD1 (6 bases). The CDR3 consists of 14 residues. V shed 7 bases and J shed 3 bases, with 15 bases lying between them. Germline V CDR1 and CDR2: MGHDK, SYGVNS. CDR3 amino acids: CASTQTGAYTEAFF. CDR3 coding DNA: TGTGCCAGCACCCAGACAGGCGCCTACACTGAAGCTTTCTTT.

The rearrangement uses TRBV25-1 and TRBJ2-1; maybe TRBD1 (6 bases). V lost 7 bases and J 8 bases, leaving 15 bases between the germline ends. The CDR3 totals 13 residues. Looked up from germline, CDR1 is MGHDK and CDR2 is SYGVNS. CDR3 nucleotide sequence: TGTGCCAGCATCTCCGGGACATTGGATGAGCAGTTCTTC. Translation: CASISGTLDEQFF.

The genes are TRBV25-1 and TRBJ2-7, with TRBD1 matching 8 bases. The germline CDR1 and CDR2 sequences are MGHDK and SYGVNS. J was trimmed by 7 bases and V by 1 base; bases with no gene match: 9. The CDR3 length is 15 residues. CDR3 sequence (DNA): TGTGCCAGCAGTGAATGGGGCAGGGGGCTAGAAGAGCAGTACTTC. Amino acid sequence: CASSEWGRGLEEQYF.

The chain uses TRBV10-3 and TRBJ1-3; D unclear. V was clipped by 10 bases and J by 8 bases, with 15 bases between them. This CDR3 contains 12 residues. Germline V gene lookup returns CDR1 ENHRY and CDR2 SYGVKD. The CDR3 DNA is TGTGCCACCGCGACTAGTGCGGACACCATATATTTT. Amino acids: CATATSADTIYF.

This sequence joins TRBV5-1 and TRBJ1-1, with unresolved D. V was cut by 4 bases and J by 3 bases, with 16 bases left in between. The CDR3 sequence is 15 residues long. The germline V gene encodes CDR1 SGHRS and CDR2 YFSETQ. The CDR3 DNA reads TGCGCCAGCAGCACCTCGGGAGGGCGGGACACTGAAGCTTTCTTT. The encoded protein is CASSTSGGRDTEAFF.

The chain couples TRBV6-1 to TRBJ2-3; 16 positions agree with TRBD2. Trimming removed 4 bases from V and 2 bases from J; junction bases left unmatched: 9. The CDR3 spans 19 residues. The germline V gene encodes CDR1 MNHNS and CDR2 SASEGT. The CDR3 DNA sequence: TGTGCCAGCAGTGTGGGACTAGCGGGGGGGCCGAGTTACACAGATACGCAGTATTTT. Translated: CASSVGLAGGPSYTDTQYF.

CDR3 nucleotides: TGTGCCAGCAGCGTAACAGATTCACCCCTCCACTTT. This codes for CASSVTDSPLHF. V gene TRBV7-9 combines with J gene TRBJ1-6, with no clear D. This CDR3 has 12 residues. CDR1 SEHNR and CDR2 FQNEAQ come from the germline V gene (reference sequence). The germline V and J ends were trimmed by 5 bases and 8 bases, with 7 bases remaining between them.

The chain links TRBV11-2 to TRBJ2-2; TRBD1 agrees at 9 bases. After removal of 0 bases from V and 4 bases from J, the junction contained 6 bases not matched to a gene. Looked up from germline, CDR1 is SGHAT and CDR2 is FQNNGV. The CDR3 spans 17 residues. For the CDR3, the DNA is TGTGCCAGCAGCTTAGACCCACAGGGGGCGGGCACCGGGGAGCTGTTTTTT. This codes for CASSLDPQGAGTGELFF.

In DNA form, the CDR3 reads TGCAGCGTTAAACAGGGAACCTACGAGCAGTACTTC. Translated, it gives CSVKQGTYEQYF. V and J are TRBV29-1 and TRBJ2-7; maybe TRBD1 (6 bases). Germline values: CDR1 SQVTM, CDR2 ANQGSEA. V dropped 5 bases and J dropped 2 bases, with 10 bases sitting between them. This CDR3 is built from 12 residues.

The rearrangement joins TRBV10-1 to TRBJ1-6; the match to TRBD1 covers 12 bases. V lost 6 bases and J lost 7; bases outside the gene matches: 4. The CDR3 runs to 15 residues. Looked up from germline, CDR1 is WNHNN and CDR2 is SYGVQD (reference sequence). CDR3 bases: TGCGCCAGCAGCGCCGGGACAGGGGGCAATTCACCCCTCCACTTT. Translation: CASSAGTGGNSPLHF.

This chain uses TRBV19 with TRBJ1-3; weak D call: TRBD1 (6 bases). The CDR3 runs to 16 residues. Germline lookup yields CDR1 LNHDA and CDR2 SQIVND (reference sequence). V lost 4 bases, J lost 0 bases, and 13 bases lay in between. In nucleotides, the CDR3 is TGTGCCAGTAGTACCCCGACAGGTGTCTCTGGAAACACCATATATTTT. Amino acid sequence: CASSTPTGVSGNTIYF.

The gene calls are TRBV7-9 and TRBJ1-2; a possible D gene is TRBD1 (5 bases). This CDR3 has 15 residues. Germline V gene data show CDR1 as SEHNR and CDR2 as FQNEAQ (reference sequence). V lost 4 bases and J 8 bases, leaving 20 bases between the germline ends. In DNA form, the CDR3 reads TGTGCCAGCAGCTCCGGCGGAACCTCGGCAGGGGGCTACACCTTC. The encoded protein is CASSSGGTSAGGYTF. Filled out from reference TRBV7-9 and TRBJ1-2, the complete variable domain reads DTGVSQNPRHKITKRGQNVTFRCDPISEHNRLYWYRQTLGQGPEFLTYFQNEAQLEKSRLLSDRFSAERPKGSFSTLEIQRTEQGDSAMYLCASSSGGTSAGGYTFGSGTRLTVV.

The chain carries TRBV3-1 (or the pseudogene TRBV3-2) and TRBJ1-2; D remains ambiguous. Between the trimmed V and J ends, which lost 6 bases and 6 bases, there was a span of 20 bases. The CDR3 covers 15 residues. The germline V gene has CDR1 LGHDT and CDR2 YNNKEL (reference sequence). CDR3 sequence: CASSLIQYGLDGYTF. The DNA for the CDR3 is TGTGCCAGCAGTCTCATCCAGTATGGGCTGGATGGCTACACCTTC.

The J gene is TRBJ1-1, the V gene TRBV19; no reliable D call. Trimming pared 8 bases from V and 4 bases from J, leaving 20 bases between. Germline CDR1 LNHDA, CDR2 SQIVND (reference sequence). The CDR3 runs to 15 residues. The CDR3 is CASSASVQVVTEAFF. The CDR3 DNA follows: TGTGCCAGTTCTGCTTCGGTCCAGGTCGTCACTGAAGCTTTCTTT.

This clone has just one count. This chain joins TRBV10-3 and TRBJ1-2; D gene unclear. The length of the CDR3 is 12 residues. V was cut by 3 bases and J by 8 bases, with 10 bases left in between. Germline assignment: CDR1 ENHRY and CDR2 SYGVKD. The CDR3 coding sequence is TGTGCCATCAGTGATTCCGAGAGCGGCTACACCTTC. As protein: CAISDSESGYTF.